The 9 T cell receptor beta chains below were found in one sample sequenced in a study of OX40 agonist ivuxolimab in advanced cancers. Only in-frame clones appear in the TCRdb table, and some are missing; sequencing was by immunoSEQ multiplex PCR. The profile covers tens of thousands of clones, with about nine tenths appearing a single time and 0.15% to 0.2% taken by the ten largest. Sequenced here: CD4+ or CD8+ T cells sorted from blood, sampled in a trial of the OX40 agonist ivuxolimab. The receptor set was obtained from an adult with an advanced solid tumor such as melanoma, head and neck, liver or kidney cancer.

V is TRBV5-1 and J is TRBJ2-3; weak D call: TRBD2 (5 bases). From germline, CDR1 is SGHRS and CDR2 YFSETQ. The CDR3 is 15 residues long. Trimming shortened V by 6 bases and J by 0 bases, and 14 bases separated the two germline ends. The CDR3 loop reads CASNTLRGSTDTQYF. The CDR3 DNA follows: TGCGCCAGCAACACCCTCCGCGGGAGCACAGATACGCAGTATTTT.

The rearrangement links TRBV9 to TRBJ2-1; TRBD1 matches at 9 bases. V shed 0 bases, J shed 6 bases, and the junction held 10 bases outside the gene matches. The CDR3 runs 17 residues. Per germline, CDR1 SGDLS and CDR2 YYNGEE. CDR3: CASSVAFGQGIINEQFF. The CDR3 DNA reads as TGTGCCAGCAGCGTAGCCTTTGGACAGGGGATAATCAATGAGCAGTTCTTC.

The V gene is TRBV9, the J gene TRBJ2-1; TRBD2 is a possible D gene (6 bases). Trimming left V 0 bases short and J 9 bases short, with 13 bases between. Germline V gene data show CDR1 as SGDLS and CDR2 as YYNGEE. The CDR3 has 14 amino acids. In nucleotides, the CDR3 is TGTGCCAGCAGCGTAGTAGAGGTGGGAGGTGAGCAGTTCTTC. The encoded protein is CASSVVEVGGEQFF.

The chain joins TRBV1 to TRBJ2-5; the table's D call of TRBD2 was not tested on the DNA. TRBV1 represents a pseudogene. The CDR3 length is 19 residues. CDR3: CTSSQCTERPAGIGETQYF. For the CDR3, the DNA is TGCACCAGCAGCCAATGCACCGAGAGGCCAGCGGGAATCGGAGAGACCCAGTACTTC.

The genes are TRBV5-8 and TRBJ1-1; no clear D. Germline-derived CDR1 and CDR2 are SGHTS and YDEGEE. The CDR3 has 13 amino acids. Trimming took 4 bases from V and 0 from J, leaving 7 bases between them. CDR3 nucleotide sequence: TGTGCCAGCAGCCACACCCTGAACACTGAAGCTTTCTTT. It specifies CASSHTLNTEAFF.

V and J are TRBV7-9 and TRBJ1-4; D is perhaps TRBD1 (5 bases). V lost 4 bases to trimming and J lost 2 bases, with 11 bases between them. Germline CDR1 is SEHNR and CDR2 is FQNEAQ (reference sequence). This CDR3 is 15 amino acids long. CDR3 coding DNA: TGTGCCAGCAGCTCAGCCAGGGCCACTAATGAAAAACTGTTTTTT. It specifies CASSSARATNEKLFF.

The chain couples TRBV5-1 to TRBJ2-6, with D possibly being TRBD2 (5 bases). This CDR3 is built from 16 residues. Trimming took off 4 bases at V and 0 bases at J, with 11 bases between the two ends. Germline CDR1 and CDR2: SGHRS and YFSETQ. Written as DNA, the CDR3 is TGCGCCAGCAGCCGGGGATCCAGCTCTGGGGCCAACGTCCTGACTTTC. This codes for CASSRGSSSGANVLTF.

The V and J genes are TRBV6-1 and TRBJ2-1; 11 bases are shared with TRBD2. Per germline, CDR1 MNHNS and CDR2 SASEGT. This CDR3 has 15 amino acids. Trimming removed 6 bases from V and 1 base from J; junction bases left unmatched: 2. Written as DNA, the CDR3 is TGTGCCAGCAGCGCTAGCGGGGGGTCCTACAATGAGCAGTTCTTC. Translation: CASSASGGSYNEQFF.

This chain joins TRBV11-3 and TRBJ2-5; D remains ambiguous. V shed 0 bases and J shed 7 bases, with 12 bases lying between them. From germline, CDR1 is SGHNT and CDR2 YENEEA. The CDR3 is 14 amino acids. The CDR3 here is CASSLDPVRATQYF. The CDR3, as DNA: TGTGCCAGCAGCTTAGATCCGGTACGGGCGACCCAGTACTTC.